This TCR beta chain was found in a study of T cell repertoires in cytomegalovirus infection. Whole-study context: Public TCR beta signatures indicated both CMV infection and matching HLA type.

The germline V gene has CDR1 SGHVS and CDR2 FNYEAQ. V lost 1 base to trimming and J lost 7 bases, with 20 bases between them. The CDR3 runs to 18 residues. A remark on this clonotype: The antigen remains unidentified.

TCRdb passed the reads through MiXCR, listing each CDR3 protein once. This sample yields some 940,000 distinct CDR3 sequences, of which approximately 30% are seen a single time; roughly 13% belongs to the top ten. This chain uses TRBV7-6 with TRBJ1-6; D is perhaps TRBD1 (6 bases). This receptor was taken from a human donor in good health (CMV status not recorded). Some clones in this sample may be carry-over from other donors' samples. The source was cultured CD8+ T cells from PBMCs, collected from culture after CMV antigen stimulation. The CDR3 DNA sequence: TGTGCCAGCAGCTTAGAGGGGGTCACACCCGGGCGGAATTCACCCCTCCACTTT. The encoded protein is CASSLEGVTPGRNSPLHF.